This T cell receptor (beta chain) was recovered during a study of T cells expressing NK-cell markers. TCRdb reprocessed the 5' RACE reads and reports one entry per CDR3 protein, with no DNA. This sample's clone table lists about 460,000 distinct CDR3 sequences. The sequenced material came from blood T cells: a sorted CD56 or NKG2C T cell subset, CD4+ or CD8+ T cells, or bulk PBMC T cells (not recorded which). The receptor was isolated from a woman aged 45 to 65 in good health.

The CDR3 protein is CSVQGTSGSPETQYF. V is TRBV29-1 and J is TRBJ2-5; there is no DNA to check the TCRdb D call of TRBD2. Germline CDR1 SQVTM, CDR2 ANQGSEA. The CDR3 is 15 residues long.